Following are 17 T cell receptor beta chains from one sample sequenced in a study of T cells in localized non-small cell lung cancer. Method: immunoSEQ multiplex PCR; TCRdb's copy keeps in-frame clones and lacks some. In the table there are nearly 35,000 clones, 88% of which are singletons. The source was peripheral blood, collected before any cancer treatment. The source of these receptors is a woman aged 35-70 years with stage I lung adenocarcinoma.

The chain is built from TRBV6-1 and TRBJ1-5; 8 nucleotides match TRBD1. Germline V gene lookup returns CDR1 MNHNS and CDR2 SASEGT. The V gene end was trimmed by 5 bases and the J gene end by 5 bases; junction bases not matched to a gene: 8. The CDR3 spans 15 residues. The CDR3 coding sequence is TGTGCCAGCAGTTTCGACAGGGGAAGATATCAGCCCCAGCATTTT. Protein sequence: CASSFDRGRYQPQHF.

V is TRBV21-1 and J is TRBJ2-1; TRBD1, the table's D call, was not compared with the DNA. TRBV21-1 is labeled a pseudogene. The CDR3 covers 13 residues. CDR3 DNA: TGTGCCAGAATCAGGGCTATAGACAATGAGCAGTTCTTC. Amino acid sequence: CARIRAIDNEQFF.

V usage is TRBV7-2 and J usage is TRBJ1-1; no reliable D call. CDR1 and CDR2 from the germline V gene are SGHTA and FQGNSA. The germline V and J ends were trimmed by 3 bases and 3 bases, with 5 bases remaining between them. There are 12 residues in the CDR3. CDR3 nucleotide sequence: TGTGCCAGCAGCTTCCCTGACACTGAAGCTTTCTTT. It yields the protein CASSFPDTEAFF.

The rearrangement links TRBV18 to TRBJ2-5; 7 bases fit TRBD1. Trimming at V came to 5 bases and at J to 9 bases, leaving 15 bases not matched to a gene. CDR3 length equals 15 residues. From germline, CDR1 is KGHSH and CDR2 LQKENI. CDR3 in DNA: TGTGCCAGCTCAGCCAAACAGGGGAACCAGGAGGCCCAGTACTTC. This codes for CASSAKQGNQEAQYF.

The gene calls are TRBV7-2 and TRBJ1-1; D possibly corresponds to TRBD1 (5 bases). With 5 bases removed from V and 0 bases from J, the gap between germline ends came to 16 bases. The CDR3 spans 16 residues. CDR1 is SGHTA and CDR2 is FQGNSA in the germline V gene. CDR3 nucleotides: TGTGCCAGCAGCCCCCTCGCAGGGTCGGTGAACACTGAAGCTTTCTTT. As protein: CASSPLAGSVNTEAFF.

The rearrangement joins TRBV7-9 to TRBJ2-5, with a possible D match to TRBD2 (6 bases). The V end was cut by 4 bases, the J end by 2 bases, with 17 bases between. The length of the CDR3 is 16 residues. Germline V gene data show CDR1 as SEHNR and CDR2 as FQNEAQ (reference sequence). The CDR3: CASSSPLGGRQETQYF. CDR3 DNA sequence: TGTGCCAGCAGCTCCCCCCTGGGGGGTAGACAAGAGACCCAGTACTTC.

The chain has TRBV7-9 and TRBJ1-1; tentatively, D is TRBD1 (5 bases). V lost 5 bases and J 4 bases, leaving 17 bases between the germline ends. In germline, CDR1 is SEHNR, CDR2 FQNEAQ (reference sequence). This CDR3 is built from 15 residues. CDR3 DNA: TGTGCCAGCAGCCCGGCGAGGGGAGCGGGCACTGAAGCTTTCTTT. Translated, it gives CASSPARGAGTEAFF.

CDR3 sequence reads: CASSLGSGTSFTDTQYF. As DNA, the CDR3 is TGCGCCAGCAGCTTGGGTTCAGGGACTAGCTTCACAGATACGCAGTATTTT. The chain has TRBV5-1 and TRBJ2-3, with 9 positions matching TRBD2. Germline lookup yields CDR1 SGHRS and CDR2 YFSETQ. The CDR3 covers 17 residues. With V trimmed by 0 bases and J by 2 bases, 7 bases remained unmatched.

V and J are TRBV9 and TRBJ2-3; possible D gene TRBD2, 6 bases. The germline gives CDR1 SGDLS, CDR2 YYNGEE. CDR3 length: 16 residues. Trimming cost V 0 bases and J 2 bases, with 13 bases left between them. The CDR3 here is CASSVGVGGFTDTQYF. CDR3 nucleotides: TGTGCCAGCAGCGTAGGCGTGGGGGGATTCACAGATACGCAGTATTTT.

The J gene is TRBJ2-5, the V gene TRBV7-9; 7 bases map to TRBD1. Trimming at V came to 1 base and at J to 12 bases, leaving 5 bases not matched to a gene. Germline assignment: CDR1 SEHNR and CDR2 FQNEAQ (reference sequence). This CDR3 contains 12 residues. The CDR3 loop is CASSLVDRVKYF. DNA of the CDR3: TGTGCCAGCAGCTTAGTTGACAGGGTGAAGTACTTC.

This clone appeared once. J is TRBJ2-7 and V is TRBV5-8, with a tentative D call TRBD1 (5 bases). The CDR3 runs to 17 residues. V lost 4 bases, J lost 0 bases, and 20 bases lay in between. The V gene's germline CDR1 is SGHTS and CDR2 YDEGEE. DNA of the CDR3: TGTGCCAGCAGCAAGACAGCCACCACGTCCTACTCCTACGAGCAGTACTTC. This translates into CASSKTATTSYSYEQYF. The full variable domain, its missing parts supplied by reference TRBV5-8 and TRBJ2-7, is EAGVTQSPTHLIKTRGQQATLRCSPISGHTSVYWYQQALGLGLQFLLWYDEGEERNRGNFPPRFSGRQFPNYSSELNVNALELEDSALYLCASSKTATTSYSYEQYFGPGTRLTVT.

This clone was recorded once. The V gene is TRBV7-6, the J gene TRBJ1-3, with D unresolved. V dropped 5 bases and J dropped 0 bases, with 14 bases sitting between them. In germline, CDR1 is SGHVS, CDR2 FNYEAQ. The CDR3 length is 16 residues. In DNA, the CDR3 is TGTGCCAGCAGCCCGACTCCGACAAGCTCTGGAAACACCATATATTTT. This sequence encodes CASSPTPTSSGNTIYF. Looking up the rest from reference TRBV7-6 and TRBJ1-3 gives the full variable domain: GAGVSQSPRYKVTKRGQDVALRCDPISGHVSLYWYRQALGQGPEFLTYFNYEAQQDKSGLPNDRFSAERPEGSISTLTIQRTEQRDSAMYRCASSPTPTSSGNTIYFGEGSWLTVV.

The rearrangement joins TRBV27 to TRBJ2-7; D is uncertain. Trimming shortened V by 0 bases and J by 4 bases, and 10 bases separated the two germline ends. The CDR3 is 14 amino acids. Germline values: CDR1 MNHEY, CDR2 SMNVEV (reference sequence). This chain's CDR3 is CASSLSPRDYEQYF. The CDR3 DNA reads TGTGCCAGCAGTTTATCCCCCCGTGATTACGAGCAGTACTTC.

The V and J genes are TRBV9 and TRBJ2-1; 10 bases are a match to TRBD1. CDR3 size: 15 residues. V gave up 4 bases and J gave up 5 bases; unmatched junction bases: 6. CDR1 is SGDLS and CDR2 is YYNGEE in the germline V gene. CDR3 in amino acids: CASSISGTGDNEQFF. Here the CDR3 DNA reads TGTGCCAGCAGCATCTCCGGGACAGGGGACAATGAGCAGTTCTTC.

This clone was observed a single time. V is TRBV7-2 and J is TRBJ2-7, with unresolved D. This CDR3 has 11 amino acids. Germline CDR1 and CDR2: SGHTA and FQGNSA. The V end lost 5 bases, the J end lost 4 bases, and 6 bases lay between the germline ends. This CDR3 is CASSPSYEQYF. The CDR3 bases are TGTGCCAGCAGCCCTTCTTACGAGCAGTACTTC.

The rearrangement uses TRBV19 and TRBJ2-7, with 8 bases lining up with TRBD2. The junction had 7 bases not matched to a gene; V was cut back by 7 bases and J by 5 bases. The CDR3 has 13 amino acids. The germline V gene has CDR1 LNHDA and CDR2 SQIVND (reference sequence). The CDR3: CASTGTRNDEQYF. In nucleotides, the CDR3 is TGTGCCAGTACCGGGACTAGGAACGACGAGCAGTACTTC.

V gene TRBV7-9 combines with J gene TRBJ1-6; D gene unclear. The CDR3 is 16 amino acids. With 1 base removed from V and 0 bases from J, the gap between germline ends came to 7 bases. The germline V gene has CDR1 SEHNR and CDR2 FQNEAQ (reference sequence). CDR3 sequence reads: CASSLVESSYNSPLHF. The CDR3 DNA follows: TGTGCCAGCAGCTTAGTTGAAAGCTCCTATAATTCACCCCTCCACTTT.